The rows below give T cell receptor beta chains drawn from one sample of a study of cytomegalovirus exposure and HLA in healthy donors. Assay: immunoSEQ multiplex PCR; the TCRdb copy retains only in-frame clones and omits some. The sample has 100,000 to 150,000 clones; about 70% are singletons. Material for sequencing was PBMCs. These receptors were collected from a woman aged 40 to 55 in good health and CMV-seropositive. Each CDR3 is given with its conserved first and last residue. The order of the fields is J gene, clone size, V gene, CDR3 protein. The size field is filled for only some rows; it gives once, few, many or a size class.

TRBJ2-7 . TRBV7-2 CASSLASTSGGLTYEQYF
TRBJ2-3 . TRBV5-1 CASSFSNTQYF
TRBJ1-3 . TRBV7-6 CASSLSISNTIYF
TRBJ2-5 . TRBV7-2 CASNGRGGRQETQYF
TRBJ2-3 many TRBV28 CASSFSSSASGTDTQYF
TRBJ2-2 . TRBV6-1 CASRIRQGGAGELFF
TRBJ1-4 . TRBV4-2 CASSPRVQDEKLFF
. . TRBV5-1 CASSVGQAYEQYF
TRBJ2-5 once TRBV28 CASSLLVTSSQETQYF
TRBJ2-5 . TRBV11-2 CASRGGLQETQYF
TRBJ2-6 . TRBV28 CASSFQGVSSGANVLTF
TRBJ1-1 . TRBV5-1 CASSSQPGGDTEAFF
TRBJ1-5 . TRBV5-1 CASSLDPGWGQPQHF
TRBJ1-3 few TRBV4-3 CASSQETYRGQGNTIYF
TRBJ2-4 once TRBV28 CASRPGQSFAKNIQYF
TRBJ2-7 . TRBV10-3 CAISESGLAGHYEQYF
TRBJ2-1 . TRBV5-4 CASRLAGGSNEQFF
TRBJ2-2 . TRBV27 CATRVPNTGELFF
TRBJ1-6 few TRBV2 CASSGQGDSPLHF
TRBJ1-2 . TRBV30 CAWSVPGLFYGYTF
TRBJ1-4 . TRBV5-1 CASSPDTEGGEKLFF
TRBJ1-5 once TRBV25-1 CASSGAGQGNQPQHF
TRBJ2-1 . TRBV7-2 CASSIAEGGYNEQFF
TRBJ1-3 . TRBV6-4 CASVREGWGGNSGNTIYF
TRBJ2-5 few TRBV5-1 CASSEGTAQETQYF
TRBJ2-1 . TRBV7-2 CASSLTITYNEQFF
TRBJ2-1 . TRBV21-1 CASSTDCSSYNEQFF
. . TRBV4-1 CASSQDVNRGRASYEQYF
TRBJ1-2 few TRBV11-1 CASSNTGRRVYTF
TRBJ1-1 . TRBV6-5 CASSPTGGTEAFF
TRBJ2-7 . TRBV28 CASSPRVSSYEQYF
TRBJ2-3 . TRBV5-1 CASSLLATDTQYF
TRBJ2-2 few TRBV19 CASSTPTRTGELFF
TRBJ2-1 . TRBV19 CASSTRTSGDSDEQFF
TRBJ1-1 . TRBV7-8 CASSLVSGLNTEAFF
TRBJ1-1 . TRBV2 CASSGLQGVGTEAFF
TRBJ1-1 . TRBV7-2 CASSSDRGMNTEAFF
TRBJ1-5 few TRBV6-5 CASNSYRSNQPQHF
TRBJ2-7 once TRBV11-2 CASSLERQYEQYF
TRBJ2-7 . TRBV5-6 CASSFRDSLPLQYF
TRBJ1-2 . TRBV25-1 CASSESAGIYDGYTF
TRBJ1-1 . TRBV19 CASSPREPGDTEAFF
TRBJ2-7 . TRBV23-1 CASRDLTTSGNSYEQYF
TRBJ1-1 . TRBV28 CASSSGDRSLLAFF
TRBJ2-1 . TRBV6-5 CASSYSGTSNYNEQFF
TRBJ2-2 . TRBV6-5 CASRRTGDTGELFF
TRBJ2-7 . TRBV7-3 CASSETGNSYEQYF
TRBJ2-2 . TRBV18 CASSPISDRGSGELFF
TRBJ1-1 . TRBV7-9 CASSFRGNTEAFF
TRBJ1-1 . TRBV9 CASTPGLNTEAFF
TRBJ1-6 . TRBV18 CASSPQGQGDSPLHF
TRBJ1-1 . TRBV11-2 CASSLGQGRGLSTEAFF